Listed here are 3 T cell receptor beta chains from one sample, sequenced in a study of blood T cell repertoires in COVID-19. TCRdb's copy holds only in-frame clones and misses some; the assay was immunoSEQ multiplex PCR. The sample records approximately 41,000 clones, approximately 82% being singletons. Sequencing was done on a sample of peripheral blood. Receptors originate from a woman older than 75 with acute or convalescent COVID-19.

This clone showed up just once. V gene TRBV19 combines with J gene TRBJ1-2; 9 bases map to TRBD1. V dropped 5 bases and J dropped 4; count of bases not matched to a gene: 8. The germline CDR1 and CDR2 sequences are LNHDA and SQIVND (reference sequence). The CDR3 loop spans 15 amino acids. CDR3 sequence reads: CASSPRTGEGYGYTF. For the CDR3, the DNA is TGTGCCAGTAGTCCCCGGACAGGGGAGGGCTATGGCTACACCTTC.

V and J are TRBV4-2 and TRBJ2-2; D may be TRBD2 (7 bases). The CDR3 sequence is 17 residues long. V dropped 0 bases and J dropped 9 bases, with 20 bases sitting between them. Germline lookup yields CDR1 LGHNA and CDR2 YNFKEQ. CDR3 in amino acids: CASSQEVGEGVGRELFF. The CDR3 DNA reads TGTGCCAGCAGCCAAGAAGTAGGGGAGGGGGTAGGGAGGGAGCTGTTTTTT.

In its sample, this clone was seen once. CDR3: CASSVGQGVNSPLHF. DNA for the CDR3: TGCGCCAGCAGCGTTGGACAGGGGGTCAATTCACCCCTCCACTTT. The chain is built from TRBV5-1 and TRBJ1-6; 10 bases agree with TRBD1. This CDR3 comprises 15 residues. V was clipped by 4 bases and J by 7 bases; unmatched bases: 5. Germline CDR1 is SGHRS and CDR2 is YFSETQ.